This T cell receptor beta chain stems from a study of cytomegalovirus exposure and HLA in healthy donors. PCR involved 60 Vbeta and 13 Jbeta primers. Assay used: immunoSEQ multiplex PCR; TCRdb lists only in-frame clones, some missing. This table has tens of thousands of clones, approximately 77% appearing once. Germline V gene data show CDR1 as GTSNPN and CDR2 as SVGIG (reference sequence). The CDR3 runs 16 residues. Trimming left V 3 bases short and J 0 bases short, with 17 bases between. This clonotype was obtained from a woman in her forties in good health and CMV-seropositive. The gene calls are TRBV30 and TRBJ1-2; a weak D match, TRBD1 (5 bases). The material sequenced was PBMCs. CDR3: CAWSGTTTASNYGYTF. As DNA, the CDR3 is TGTGCCTGGAGCGGCACGACGACAGCGTCTAACTATGGCTACACCTTC.